This T cell receptor beta chain was sequenced in a study of shared clonotypes between healthy human individuals. From CD4+ cells came CD45RA+ naive and CD45RA-negative memory subsets. Germline CDR1 reads KGHSH; CDR2 reads LQKENI. V lost 3 bases and J lost 8, with 10 bases in between. The CDR3 sequence is 13 residues long. Study-wide findings and caveats: About 5% was the fraction of naive CD4 clonotypes found shared across a few donors.

Genomic DNA of each subset was evenly split across several immunoSEQ plates. Sorted-subset replicate PCR reactions were performed with approximately 180 ng DNA, corresponding to roughly 27,000 T cell genomes. This table comes from immunoSEQ multiplex PCR, and its TCRdb copy is limited to in-frame clones, with some not included. The table lists more than 850,000 clones, more than 75% of them singletons. As concerns this clone: The antigen is undetermined.

Sequencing was performed on memory CD4+ T cells from PBMCs. Regarding subset: CD45RA-negative fraction. The TCR sequence derives from a man between 18 and 35 years old in good health. Some clones in this sample may be carry-over from other donors' samples. The V gene is TRBV18, the J gene TRBJ1-4, with no clear D. The chain's CDR3 is CASSPDHGEKLFF. DNA for the CDR3: TGTGCCAGCTCACCCGACCATGGGGAAAAACTGTTTTTT.